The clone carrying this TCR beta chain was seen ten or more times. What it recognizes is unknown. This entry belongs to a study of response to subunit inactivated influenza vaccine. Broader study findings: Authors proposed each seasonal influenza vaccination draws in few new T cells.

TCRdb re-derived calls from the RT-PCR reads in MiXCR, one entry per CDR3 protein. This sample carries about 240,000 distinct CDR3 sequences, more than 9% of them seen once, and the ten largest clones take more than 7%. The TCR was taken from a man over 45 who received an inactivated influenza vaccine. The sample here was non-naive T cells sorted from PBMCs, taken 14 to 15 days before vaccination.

The CDR3 DNA reads as TGCGCCAGCAGCTTGGCCAATATTGGAAACTATGGCTACACCTTC. It codes for CASSLANIGNYGYTF. J is TRBJ1-2 and V is TRBV5-1; unclear D gene. The germline gives CDR1 SGHRS, CDR2 YFSETQ. The CDR3 consists of 15 residues. Trimming removed 0 bases from V and 2 bases from J, with 11 bases in between. Looking up the rest from reference TRBV5-1 and TRBJ1-2 gives the full variable domain: KAGVTQTPRYLIKTRGQQVTLSCSPISGHRSVSWYQQTPGQGLQFLFEYFSETQRNKGNFPGRFSGRQFSNSRSEMNVSTLELGDSALYLCASSLANIGNYGYTFGSGTRLTVV.